This T cell receptor (beta chain) comes out of a study of PD-1 blockade in classical Hodgkin lymphoma (dated by TCRdb to 2018 to 2020). About the study as a whole: A peripheral blood immune signature of response to PD-1 blockade in classical Hodgkin lymphoma was defined using TCR beta sequencing and CyTOF.

The Qiagen DNeasy kit was used to extract genomic DNA both from unsorted PBMCs and from the negatively selected CD4+ and CD8+ fractions. Amplification of TCR beta CDR3 regions was done by immunoSEQ multiplex PCR with primers that anneal to V and J segments. Amplification bias was minimized using a synthetic immune receptor repertoire, and residual bias was removed computationally after sequencing. In the authors' own workflow: Custom Python scripts were used to quantify repertoire diversity as the Shannon entropy index. Unsorted, CD4+ and CD8+ repertoires were analyzed separately, except for combined analyses in which CD4+ and CD8+ sequences were merged in silico. TCRdb limited this immuneACCESS table to in-frame rearrangements with V and J called. A share of clones is missing; checked studies link under half to unresolved V genes, and the rest is unexplained. The DNA was the basis for D and trimming; V, J and clone size are from that table. Here the sample has some 21,000 clones; around 87% occur a single time. The leading ten clones occupy roughly 7.4% of the sample.

The full study reports these points: Newly diagnosed patients were reported to have lower baseline TCR diversity than healthy donors, and relapsed/refractory patients were reported to have lower baseline TCR diversity still. The study was limited to a single clinical trial cohort, and causes of repertoire differences, possibly disease activity or prior therapy, remained undefined.

This sample's time point label indicates: newly diagnosed, previously untreated cHL patient sample. A Miltenyi CD8+ T cell isolation kit was used for magnetic negative selection to purify CD8+ T cells from thawed PBMCs. As a comparison group for the relapsed/refractory trial patients, PBMCs from patients with newly diagnosed, previously untreated classical Hodgkin lymphoma were sequenced. Peripheral blood was collected in 8 mL Vacutainer Cell Preparation Tubes, from which PBMCs were isolated by centrifugation and then cryopreserved. Purified CD4+ and CD8+ fractions were generated only in cases for which an additional PBMC sample was available. Magnetically labelled cells were removed on LS columns in a quadroMACS separator, and the flow-through was retained as the purified fraction. In the case of this clone: This receptor's antigen is unknown. No base quality information exists; no much larger clone differs at one position.

Germline trimming: 4 bases from V, 8 bases from J; junction bases outside gene matches: 9. CDR1 SGDLS and CDR2 YYNGEE were looked up in the germline V gene. The CDR3 runs 15 residues from the cysteine to the phenylalanine. The kept DNA is CDR3 alone, 45 bases in frame from the first base. The chain couples TRBV9 to TRBJ1-4, and TRBD1 aligns with 9 junction nucleotides. The material sequenced was CD8+ T cells from blood. This clonotype was obtained from a human donor with classical Hodgkin lymphoma. The CDR3 corresponds to CASSPRDREGEKLFF. The DNA sequence follows: TGTGCCAGCAGCCCGAGGGACAGGGAAGGAGAAAAACTGTTTTTT. Supplemented by the reference TRBV9 and TRBJ1-4 proteins around the CDR3, the complete variable domain is DSGVTQTPKHLITATGQRVTLRCSPRSGDLSVYWYQQSLDQGLQFLIQYYNGEERAKGNILERFSAQQFPDLHSELNLSSLELGDSALYFCASSPRDREGEKLFFGSGTQLSVL.